The entry below gives a single T cell receptor (beta chain) sequence along with its context. As originally analysed: Reference gene primer amplification yielded estimated nucleated cell counts. Sequenced by immunoSEQ multiplex PCR; TCRdb stores in-frame clones only, minus some. V, J and clone size are those of that table, while D and trimming were read from the DNA. This table holds about 300,000 clones, roughly 89% found once. This entry is derived from a study of blood T cell repertoires in COVID-19. The CDR3 covers 14 residues. V lost 1 base to trimming and J lost 6 bases, with 10 bases between them. CDR1 and CDR2 (germline): ENHRY, SYGVKD. Participants reported their clinical history, and cohort assignment relied on those reports.

The TCR originated in a woman between 45 and 65 years old who had been exposed to COVID-19. Sequencing input: PBMCs or T cells enriched from blood (not recorded which). The genes are TRBV10-3 and TRBJ1-5; a possible D gene is TRBD1 (5 bases). The CDR3 DNA follows: TGTGCCATCAGTGAGTTCGAAGGGGTTCAGCCCCAGCATTTT. This sequence encodes CAISEFEGVQPQHF.